This TCR beta chain was profiled in a study of blood T cell repertoires in COVID-19. As for the study in general: COVID-19 samples from acute and convalescent phases originated in the United States, Italy and Spain. T cells, B-cell-depleted T cells, or PBMCs provided the cDNA or gDNA that served as material.

Per the germline V gene, CDR1 is SGHVS and CDR2 is FQNEAQ. V shed 4 bases, J shed 0 bases, and the junction held 1 base outside the gene matches. The CDR3 has 14 amino acids. As originally analysed: Amplification from reference gene primers served as the basis for estimated nucleated cell counts. The table came from immunoSEQ multiplex PCR; TCRdb's copy has only in-frame clones and leaves some out. The D gene and trimming were derived from the DNA, and the V and J assignments and clone size from that table. This table holds fewer than 90,000 clones, about 80% found once. The gene calls are TRBV7-8 and TRBJ2-3; 7 bases fit TRBD2. This TCR came from a woman between 45 and 65 years old with acute or convalescent COVID-19. The sequenced sample consisted of peripheral blood. CDR3: CASSSSGSTDTQYF. The DNA for the CDR3 is TGTGCCAGCAGCTCTAGCGGTAGCACAGATACGCAGTATTTT.